This T cell receptor beta chain was recovered during a study of technical replicates of blood from a handful of donors (TCRdb year 2017). Notes on this clone: This receptor's antigen is unknown. No much larger clonotype is one base removed from it; base qualities were not supplied.

The protocol used for the library was the immunoSEQ multiplex PCR assay. This is the immuneACCESS table as TCRdb keeps it, with only in-frame sequences that have V and J called. A part of the clones is gone; compared with another copy, unresolved V genes explain less than half, and the rest is unexplained. The sample data list 75,000 to 100,000 clones, and about nine tenths of these were observed just once. The ten largest account for over 0.25% of the sample. Material: T cells isolated from PBMCs. The receptor was derived from a human donor in good health.

The CDR3 here reads CATSRDRIASYEQYF. The DNA sequence is given as TGTGCCACCAGCAGAGATCGAATAGCTAGCTACGAGCAGTACTTC. In this chain, TRBV15 is recombined with TRBJ2-7, with the D segment identity uncertain. CDR1 and CDR2 are drawn from the germline V gene (reference sequence): LNHNV, YYDKDF. Its CDR3 holds 15 amino acids, cysteine through phenylalanine. The kept DNA is CDR3 alone, 45 bases in frame from the first base. V and J are truncated by 0 bases and 3 bases respectively, leaving an intervening sequence of 12 bases.